The 26 T cell receptor beta chains below all came from one sample that was sequenced in a study of CD8 T cells in seronegative destructive rheumatoid arthritis. The assay was immunoSEQ multiplex PCR, and TCRdb's table has in-frame clones only and misses some. The top ten clones hold 27% of a sample with 10,000 to 15,000 clones, around four fifths of them seen once. Sequencing was performed on CD8+ T cells from blood. All receptors derive from a woman aged 30-50 years with seronegative destructive rheumatoid arthritis.

The J gene is TRBJ2-5, the V gene TRBV13; the match to TRBD2 covers 8 bases. The CDR3 spans 15 residues. Germline CDR1 is PRHDT and CDR2 is FYEKMQ (reference sequence). V shed 5 bases, J shed 7 bases, and the junction held 12 bases outside the gene matches. This chain's CDR3 is CASSPPSAGVVTQYF. The CDR3 bases are TGTGCCAGCAGCCCCCCATCAGCGGGGGTGGTGACCCAGTACTTC. The full variable domain, completed using reference TRBV13 and TRBJ2-5, is AAGVIQSPRHLIKEKRETATLKCYPIPRHDTVYWYQQGPGQDPQFLISFYEKMQSDKGSIPDRFSAQQFSDYHSELNMSSLELGDSALYFCASSPPSAGVVTQYFGPGTRLLVL.

The J gene is TRBJ2-2, the V gene TRBV30, with 8 bases that match TRBD1. Germline V gives CDR1 GTSNPN, CDR2 SVGIG (reference sequence). With V trimmed by 5 bases and J by 4 bases, 6 bases remained unmatched. The CDR3 consists of 14 residues. The CDR3 loop is CAWQGALVTGELFF. The CDR3 region has the DNA TGTGCCTGGCAGGGGGCTCTGGTCACCGGGGAGCTGTTTTTT. Full variable domain (remainder filled in from reference TRBV30 and TRBJ2-2): SQTIHQWPATLVQPVGSPLSLECTVEGTSNPNLYWYRQAAGRGLQLLFYSVGIGQISSEVPQNLSASRPQDRQFILSSKKLLLSDSGFYLCAWQGALVTGELFFGEGSRLTVL.

V is TRBV11-2 and J is TRBJ1-1; weak D call: TRBD1 (6 bases). Trimming took off 4 bases at V and 1 base at J, with 16 bases between the two ends. Germline assignment: CDR1 SGHAT and CDR2 FQNNGV. The CDR3 runs to 16 residues. CDR3 in DNA: TGTGCCAGCAGCTCCTGGGTACAGGGTGGGAACACTGAAGCTTTCTTT. This codes for CASSSWVQGGNTEAFF.

This chain joins TRBV6-1 and TRBJ2-7, with 8 bases identical to TRBD1. Germline CDR1 MNHNS, CDR2 SASEGT. This CDR3 has 15 residues. Unmatched junction bases numbered 9, after V lost 6 bases and J lost 2 bases. The CDR3 region has the DNA TGTGCCAGCAGGGTAGTGGGACAGGCGACCTACGAGCAGTACGTC. This sequence encodes CASRVVGQATYEQYV.

The chain carries TRBV7-2 and TRBJ2-3; no reliable D call. The CDR3 covers 15 residues. Trimming shortened V by 5 bases and J by 0 bases, and 12 bases separated the two germline ends. Germline lookup yields CDR1 SGHTA and CDR2 FQGNSA. In DNA form, the CDR3 reads TGTGCCAGCAGCCCCCGACTTACTAGCACAGATACGCAGTATTTT. Its protein product is CASSPRLTSTDTQYF.

This chain links TRBV25-1 with TRBJ1-6; 9 bases map to TRBD1. Germline V gene lookup returns CDR1 MGHDK and CDR2 SYGVNS. This CDR3 is 15 amino acids long. The trim removed 6 bases at V and 4 bases at J, leaving 4 bases unmatched. CDR3 in DNA: TGTGCCAGCAGGGACAGGGGACTTTATAATTCACCCCTCCACTTT. This codes for CASRDRGLYNSPLHF.

The gene calls are TRBV10-3 and TRBJ2-2, with TRBD1 matching 8 bases. Germline V gives CDR1 ENHRY, CDR2 SYGVKD. V lost 0 bases to trimming and J lost 2 bases; unmatched junction nucleotides: 11. The CDR3 loop spans 19 amino acids. The CDR3 nucleotides are TGTGCCATCAGTGAGTCGATCGGGGTGGGGACAGGCAACACCGGGGAGCTGTTTTTT. Protein sequence: CAISESIGVGTGNTGELFF.

The V and J genes are TRBV4-1 and TRBJ2-7; TRBD1 agrees at 10 bases. Germline trimming cut 0 bases from V and 3 bases from J; bases unmatched to any gene: 8. In germline, CDR1 is MGHRA, CDR2 YSYEKL. The CDR3 is made up of 17 amino acids. The DNA for the CDR3 is TGCGCCAGCAGCCAAGATCCTGGGGGGGACAGGGGCTACGAGCAGTACTTC. This encodes CASSQDPGGDRGYEQYF.

The rearrangement uses TRBV5-1 and TRBJ1-1; 7 bases fit TRBD1. The V segment lost 1 base and the J segment 4 bases; nucleotides outside the gene matches: 4. Germline V CDR1 and CDR2: SGHRS, YFSETQ. The CDR3 sequence is 14 residues long. In DNA form, the CDR3 reads TGCGCCAGCAGCTTGAGGGGGCCCAGCACTGAAGCTTTCTTT. It codes for CASSLRGPSTEAFF.

This clone was counted between two and nine times. The chain employs TRBV4-1 and TRBJ1-1; 9 nucleotides agree with TRBD1. Germline V gene data show CDR1 as MGHRA and CDR2 as YSYEKL. CDR3 size: 15 residues. After removal of 2 bases from V and 5 bases from J, the junction contained 6 bases not matched to a gene. This chain's CDR3 is CASSQLGTGRTEAFF. The CDR3 coding sequence is TGCGCCAGCAGCCAATTAGGGACAGGGAGAACTGAAGCTTTCTTT.

A few counts support this clone. The J gene is TRBJ2-7, the V gene TRBV28, with TRBD2 as a possible D gene (5 bases). V gave up 2 bases and J gave up 3 bases, with 17 bases separating them. CDR1 and CDR2 (germline): MDHEN, SYDVKM. CDR3 length equals 16 residues. This chain's CDR3 is CASSLRGRMLYYEQYF. The CDR3 bases are TGTGCCAGCAGTTTACGGGGAAGGATGTTATACTACGAGCAGTACTTC.

This chain joins TRBV9 and TRBJ2-1; 11 bases are shared with TRBD2. Germline assignment: CDR1 SGDLS and CDR2 YYNGEE. V lost 6 bases and J lost 3; bases outside the gene matches: 5. This CDR3 comprises 15 residues. This chain's CDR3 is CASTLLAGGYNEQFF. The CDR3 nucleotides are TGTGCCAGCACCCTTCTAGCGGGGGGCTACAATGAGCAGTTCTTC.

This chain connects TRBV7-9 to TRBJ2-3; tentatively, D is TRBD2 (5 bases). CDR1 is SEHNR, CDR2 FQNEAQ, per germline (reference sequence). The length of the CDR3 is 15 residues. V dropped 3 bases and J dropped 3 bases, with 13 bases sitting between them. The CDR3 DNA sequence: TGTGCCAGCAGCTTCTGGGGAGAGGGTACAGATACGCAGTATTTT. Protein sequence: CASSFWGEGTDTQYF.

The count of this clone is one. The chain employs TRBV13 and TRBJ2-3; D gene uncertain. The CDR3 length is 13 residues. Trimming stripped 5 bases from V and 1 base from J, with 7 bases between. CDR1 PRHDT and CDR2 FYEKMQ come from the germline V gene (reference sequence). The CDR3 is CASSTHGTDTQYF. CDR3 bases: TGTGCCAGCAGCACTCATGGCACAGATACGCAGTATTTT. The full variable domain, in which reference TRBV13 and TRBJ2-3 provide the parts outside the CDR3, is AAGVIQSPRHLIKEKRETATLKCYPIPRHDTVYWYQQGPGQDPQFLISFYEKMQSDKGSIPDRFSAQQFSDYHSELNMSSLELGDSALYFCASSTHGTDTQYFGPGTRLTVL.

CDR3 DNA sequence: TGTGCCAGTCTCAGCCTCCGCCAGGGCCCCTACGAGCAGTACTTC. Amino acids: CASLSLRQGPYEQYF. J is TRBJ2-7 and V is TRBV28; D might be TRBD1 (5 bases). V was shortened by 9 bases and J by 2 bases, with 20 bases between the two germline ends. The CDR3 spans 15 residues. CDR1 and CDR2 from the germline V gene are MDHEN and SYDVKM. Supplemented by reference TRBV28 and TRBJ2-7, the full variable domain reads DVKVTQSSRYLVKRTGEKVFLECVQDMDHENMFWYRQDPGLGLRLIYFSYDVKMKEKGDIPEGYSVSREKKERFSLILESASTNQTSMYLCASLSLRQGPYEQYFGPGTRLTVT.

The CDR3 DNA follows: TGTGCCAGTAGTATGACATCCGTTTTGGCAGATACGCAGTATTTT. Protein sequence: CASSMTSVLADTQYF. This chain uses TRBV19 with TRBJ2-3; no clear D. The CDR3 has 15 amino acids. Per the germline V gene, CDR1 is LNHDA and CDR2 is SQIVND (reference sequence). With 3 bases removed from V and 4 bases from J, the gap between germline ends came to 14 bases.

This clone was observed a single time. The gene calls are TRBV4-2 and TRBJ2-2, with D unresolved. The CDR3 spans 18 residues. CDR1 and CDR2 from the germline V gene are LGHNA and YNFKEQ. V lost 0 bases, J lost 1 base, and 15 bases lay in between. CDR3 region: CASSQDRLKERNTGELFF. The DNA of the CDR3 is TGTGCCAGCAGCCAAGATCGGCTAAAGGAGAGGAACACCGGGGAGCTGTTTTTT.

This rearrangement joins TRBV18 to TRBJ1-6, with TRBD1 as a possible D gene (6 bases). This CDR3 spans 16 amino acids. Per germline, CDR1 KGHSH and CDR2 LQKENI. The V gene lost 6 bases and the J gene lost 10 bases, with 22 bases spanning the gap. The CDR3 coding sequence is TGTGCCAGCTCCCTCAAGGTTGGGCAGGGGAACTCACCCCTCCACTTT. This sequence encodes CASSLKVGQGNSPLHF.

The V and J genes are TRBV27 and TRBJ2-5; the match to TRBD2 covers 7 bases. CDR1 and CDR2 (germline): MNHEY, SMNVEV (reference sequence). The CDR3 loop spans 12 amino acids. The ends lost 8 bases at V and 5 bases at J; junction bases unmatched: 5. CDR3 DNA sequence: TGTGCCAGCTCGGGGGGTAGGGAGACCCAGTACTTC. Protein product: CASSGGRETQYF.

The rearrangement links TRBV11-2 to TRBJ1-1; unclear D gene. Germline CDR1 is SGHAT and CDR2 is FQNNGV. The CDR3 length is 14 residues. V lost 0 bases, J lost 7 bases, and 12 bases lay in between. The CDR3 DNA is TGTGCCAGCAGCTTAGATCGGGAAGGGAGTGAAGCTTTCTTT. Protein product: CASSLDREGSEAFF.

J is TRBJ2-5 and V is TRBV6-1; D unclear. Trimming left V 0 bases short and J 2 bases short, with 10 bases between. CDR1 is MNHNS, CDR2 SASEGT, per germline. The CDR3 has 15 amino acids. The CDR3 is CASSEAWALQETQYF. CDR3 sequence (DNA): TGTGCCAGCAGTGAAGCTTGGGCGCTTCAAGAGACCCAGTACTTC.

This sequence joins TRBV6-5 and TRBJ2-2; D might be TRBD2 (6 bases). Trimming cost V 10 bases and J 0 bases, with 9 bases left between them. The length of the CDR3 is 13 residues. Germline CDR1 reads MNHEY; CDR2 reads SVGAGI. CDR3 loop: CATSGSNTGELFF. CDR3 DNA: TGTGCCACCAGCGGGTCGAACACCGGGGAGCTGTTTTTT.

The V and J genes are TRBV6-5 and TRBJ1-1; D is undetermined. The V end lost 6 bases, the J end lost 10 bases, and 21 bases lay between the germline ends. The CDR3 is 14 amino acids. CDR1 MNHEY and CDR2 SVGAGI come from the germline V gene. This CDR3 reads CASSPLGIPGIAFF. DNA of the CDR3: TGTGCCAGCAGCCCACTAGGTATCCCAGGTATAGCTTTCTTT.

CDR3 region: CASSFMAAGNTIYF. CDR3 nucleotide sequence: TGTGCCAGCAGTTTCATGGCAGCTGGAAACACCATATATTTT. The V gene is TRBV28, the J gene TRBJ1-3; D gene unclear. Germline CDR1 and CDR2: MDHEN and SYDVKM. V dropped 3 bases and J dropped 2 bases, with 8 bases sitting between them. This CDR3 has 14 residues.

The chain joins TRBV7-9 to TRBJ2-1; 9 bases align to TRBD1. V shed 1 base, J shed 8 bases, and the junction held 6 bases outside the gene matches. The CDR3 has 15 amino acids. Germline V gene sequence: CDR1 SEHNR, CDR2 FQNEAQ (reference sequence). Here the CDR3 reads CASSLVGQGSYEQFF. The CDR3, as DNA: TGTGCCAGCAGCTTAGTCGGACAGGGGTCTTATGAGCAGTTCTTC. Supplemented by reference TRBV7-9 and TRBJ2-1, the full variable domain reads DTGVSQNPRHKITKRGQNVTFRCDPISEHNRLYWYRQTLGQGPEFLTYFQNEAQLEKSRLLSDRFSAERPKGSFSTLEIQRTEQGDSAMYLCASSLVGQGSYEQFFGPGTRLTVL.

This clone was recorded once. This chain connects TRBV7-9 to TRBJ2-5; 9 bases map to TRBD1. Trimming took 3 bases from V and 2 from J; bases not matched to a gene: 7. Germline loops: CDR1 SEHNR, CDR2 FQNEAQ (reference sequence). This CDR3 is built from 16 residues. Here the CDR3 reads CASSFRQGEIQETQYF. CDR3 nucleotides: TGTGCCAGCAGCTTCCGACAGGGGGAGATTCAAGAGACCCAGTACTTC.